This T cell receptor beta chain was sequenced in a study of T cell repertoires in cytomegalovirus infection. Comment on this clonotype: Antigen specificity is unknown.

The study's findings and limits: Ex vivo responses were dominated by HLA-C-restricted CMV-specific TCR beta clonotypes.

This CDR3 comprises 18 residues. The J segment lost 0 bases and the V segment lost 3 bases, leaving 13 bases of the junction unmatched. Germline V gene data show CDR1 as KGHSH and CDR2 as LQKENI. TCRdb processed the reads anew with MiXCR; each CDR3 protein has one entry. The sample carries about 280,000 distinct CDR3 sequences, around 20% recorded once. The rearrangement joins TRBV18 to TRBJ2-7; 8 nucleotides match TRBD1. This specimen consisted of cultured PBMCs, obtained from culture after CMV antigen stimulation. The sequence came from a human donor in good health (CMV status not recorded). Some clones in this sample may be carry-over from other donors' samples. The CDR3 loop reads CASSPLKFRDRSSYEQYF. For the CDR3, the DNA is TGTGCCAGCTCACCGCTGAAATTTAGGGACAGGAGCTCCTACGAGCAGTACTTC.